This T cell receptor beta chain was recorded in a study of CD8 T cells in ankylosing spondylitis. Study-wide points: Ankylosing spondylitis blood appeared to carry a characteristic TCR beta motif of roughly eight highly homologous variants.

Details on this clonotype: The antigen remains undetermined.

Molecular-barcoded quantitative 5'-RACE produced these TCR beta libraries. From the 5' RACE reads, TCRdb called clonotypes with MiXCR, one entry per CDR3 protein. The data show 150,000 to 250,000 distinct CDR3 sequences, 9.5% to 15% seen once. The CDR3 is 14 amino acids. The germline CDR1 and CDR2 sequences are SGHDT and YYEEEE. Between the trimmed V and J ends, which lost 3 bases and 0 bases, there was a span of 10 bases. This TCR derives from a male donor with ankylosing spondylitis or in good health (not recorded which). The V and J genes are TRBV5-6 and TRBJ2-7, with D tentatively TRBD2 (5 bases). Material: blood, either unsorted or a sorted T cell fraction (not recorded which). Here the CDR3 reads CASSSGRVSYEQYF. As DNA, the CDR3 is TGTGCCAGCAGCTCCGGGCGGGTCTCCTACGAGCAGTACTTC.